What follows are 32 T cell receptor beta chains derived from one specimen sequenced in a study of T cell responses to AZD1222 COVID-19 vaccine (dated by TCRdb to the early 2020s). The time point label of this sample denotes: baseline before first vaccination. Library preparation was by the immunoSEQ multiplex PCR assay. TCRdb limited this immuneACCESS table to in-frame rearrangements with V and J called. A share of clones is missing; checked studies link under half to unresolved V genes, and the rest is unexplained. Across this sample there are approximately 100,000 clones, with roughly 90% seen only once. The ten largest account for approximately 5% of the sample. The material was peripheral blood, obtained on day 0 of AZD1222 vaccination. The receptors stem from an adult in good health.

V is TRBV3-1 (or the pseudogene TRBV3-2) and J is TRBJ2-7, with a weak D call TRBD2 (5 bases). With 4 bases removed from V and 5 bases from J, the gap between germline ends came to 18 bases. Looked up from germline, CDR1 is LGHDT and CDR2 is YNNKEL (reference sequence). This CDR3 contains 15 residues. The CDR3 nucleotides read TGTGCCAGCAGCCTCCGGTGGAGCGGAAAGGACGAGCAGTACTTC. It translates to CASSLRWSGKDEQYF.

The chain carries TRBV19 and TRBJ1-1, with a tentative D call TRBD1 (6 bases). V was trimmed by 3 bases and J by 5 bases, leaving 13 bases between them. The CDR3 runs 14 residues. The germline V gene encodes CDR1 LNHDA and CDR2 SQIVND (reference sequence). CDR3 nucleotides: TGTGCCAGTAGTATCGGGGGCGTGAGAACTGAAGCTTTCTTT. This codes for CASSIGGVRTEAFF.

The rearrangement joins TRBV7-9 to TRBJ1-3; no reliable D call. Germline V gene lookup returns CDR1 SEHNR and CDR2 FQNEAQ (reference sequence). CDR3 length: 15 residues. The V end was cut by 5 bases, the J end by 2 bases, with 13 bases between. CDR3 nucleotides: TGTGCCAGCAGCCCCCCGGGGAGGGCTGGAAACACCATATATTTT. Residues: CASSPPGRAGNTIYF.

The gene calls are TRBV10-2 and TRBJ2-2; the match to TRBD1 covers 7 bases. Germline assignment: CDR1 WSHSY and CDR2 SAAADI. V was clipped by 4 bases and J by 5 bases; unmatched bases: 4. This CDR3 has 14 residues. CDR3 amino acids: CASSGQGRTGELFF. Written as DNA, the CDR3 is TGCGCCAGCAGTGGACAGGGAAGAACCGGGGAGCTGTTTTTT.

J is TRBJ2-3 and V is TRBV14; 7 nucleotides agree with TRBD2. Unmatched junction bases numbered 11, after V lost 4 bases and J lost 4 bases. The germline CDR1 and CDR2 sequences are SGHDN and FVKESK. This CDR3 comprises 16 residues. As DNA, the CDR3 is TGTGCCAGCAGCCGGAGGGAGGGAGTGAGGGCAGATACGCAGTATTTT. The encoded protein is CASSRREGVRADTQYF.

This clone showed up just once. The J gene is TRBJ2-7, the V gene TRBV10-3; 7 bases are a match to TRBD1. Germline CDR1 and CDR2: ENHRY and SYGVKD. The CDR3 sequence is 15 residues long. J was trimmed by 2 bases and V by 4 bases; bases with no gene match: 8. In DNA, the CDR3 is TGTGCCATCAGTGGGGGACAGTACGGGACCTACGAGCAGTACTTC. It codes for CAISGGQYGTYEQYF.

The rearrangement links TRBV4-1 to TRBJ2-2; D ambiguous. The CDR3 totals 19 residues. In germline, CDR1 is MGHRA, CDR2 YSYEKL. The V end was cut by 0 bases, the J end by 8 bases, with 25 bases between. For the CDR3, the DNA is TGCGCCAGCAGCCAAGAAAGGAACTTACCCGAAGGGTGGCGGGGGGAGCTGTTTTTT. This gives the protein CASSQERNLPEGWRGELFF.

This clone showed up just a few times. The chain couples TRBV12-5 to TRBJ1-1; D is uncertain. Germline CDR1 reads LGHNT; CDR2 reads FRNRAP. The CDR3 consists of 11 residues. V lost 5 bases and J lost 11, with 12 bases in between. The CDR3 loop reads CASGPRGRAFF. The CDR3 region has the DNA TGTGCTAGTGGTCCCCGCGGTCGGGCTTTCTTT.

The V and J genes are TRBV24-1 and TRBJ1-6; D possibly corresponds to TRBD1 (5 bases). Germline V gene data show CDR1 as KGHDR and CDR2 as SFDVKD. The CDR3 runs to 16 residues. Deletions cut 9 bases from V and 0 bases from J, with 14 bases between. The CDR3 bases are TGTGCCACCCGACCCGGGGGGTACTCCTATAATTCACCCCTCCACTTT. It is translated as CATRPGGYSYNSPLHF.

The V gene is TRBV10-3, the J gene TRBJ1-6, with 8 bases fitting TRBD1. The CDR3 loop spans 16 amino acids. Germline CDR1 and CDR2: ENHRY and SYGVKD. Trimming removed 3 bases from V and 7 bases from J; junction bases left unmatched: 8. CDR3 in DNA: TGTGCCATCAGTGAAGGGACAGGAAAGATCAATTCACCCCTCCACTTT. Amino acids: CAISEGTGKINSPLHF.

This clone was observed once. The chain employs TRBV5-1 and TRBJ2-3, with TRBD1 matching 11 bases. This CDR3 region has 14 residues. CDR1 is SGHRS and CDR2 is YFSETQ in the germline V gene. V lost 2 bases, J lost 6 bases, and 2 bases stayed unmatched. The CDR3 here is CASSLGQGADTQYF. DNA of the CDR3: TGCGCCAGCAGCTTAGGACAGGGGGCTGATACGCAGTATTTT.

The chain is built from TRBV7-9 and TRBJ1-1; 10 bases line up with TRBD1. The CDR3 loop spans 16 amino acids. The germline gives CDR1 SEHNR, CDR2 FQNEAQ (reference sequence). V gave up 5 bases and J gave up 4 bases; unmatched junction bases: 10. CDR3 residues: CASSTPRDRGPTEAFF. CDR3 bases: TGTGCCAGCAGCACGCCTCGGGACAGGGGCCCCACTGAAGCTTTCTTT. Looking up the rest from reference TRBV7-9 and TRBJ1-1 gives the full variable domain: DTGVSQNPRHKITKRGQNVTFRCDPISEHNRLYWYRQTLGQGPEFLTYFQNEAQLEKSRLLSDRFSAERPKGSFSTLEIQRTEQGDSAMYLCASSTPRDRGPTEAFFGQGTRLTVV.

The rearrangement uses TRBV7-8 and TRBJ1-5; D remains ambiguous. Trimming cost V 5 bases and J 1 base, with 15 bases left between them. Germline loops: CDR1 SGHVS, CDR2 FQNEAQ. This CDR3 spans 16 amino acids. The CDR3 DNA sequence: TGTGCCAGCAGCCAGAACCGGACTAGGAGCAATCAGCCCCAGCATTTT. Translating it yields CASSQNRTRSNQPQHF. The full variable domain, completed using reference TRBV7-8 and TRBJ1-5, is GAGVSQSPRYKVAKRGQDVALRCDPISGHVSLFWYQQALGQGPEFLTYFQNEAQLDKSGLPSDRFFAERPEGSVSTLKIQRTQQEDSAVYLCASSQNRTRSNQPQHFGDGTRLSIL.

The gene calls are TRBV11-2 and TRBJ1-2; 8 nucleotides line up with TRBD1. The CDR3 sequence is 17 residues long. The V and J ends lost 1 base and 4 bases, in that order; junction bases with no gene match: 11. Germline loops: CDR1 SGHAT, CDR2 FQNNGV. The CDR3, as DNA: TGTGCCAGCAGCTTAGTGGTGTTGACAGGGGCTGGCTATGGCTACACCTTC. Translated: CASSLVVLTGAGYGYTF.

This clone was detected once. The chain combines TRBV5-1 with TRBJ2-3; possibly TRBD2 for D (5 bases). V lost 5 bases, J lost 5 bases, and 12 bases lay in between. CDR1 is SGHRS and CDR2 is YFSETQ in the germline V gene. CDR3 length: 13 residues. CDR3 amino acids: CASRGRLGDTQYF. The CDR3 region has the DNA TGCGCCAGCAGAGGGAGATTGGGAGATACGCAGTATTTT.

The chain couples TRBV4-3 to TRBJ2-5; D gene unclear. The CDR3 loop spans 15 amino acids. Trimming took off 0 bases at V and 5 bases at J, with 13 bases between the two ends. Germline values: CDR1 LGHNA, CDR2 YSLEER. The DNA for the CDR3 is TGCGCCAGCAGCCAAGATGACTCCTCCAGGGAGACCCAGTACTTC. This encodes CASSQDDSSRETQYF.

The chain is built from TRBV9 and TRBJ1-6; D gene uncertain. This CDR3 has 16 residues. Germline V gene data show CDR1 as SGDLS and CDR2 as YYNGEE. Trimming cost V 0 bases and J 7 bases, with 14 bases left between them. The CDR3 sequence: CASSVGSEGRNSPLHF. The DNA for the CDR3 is TGTGCCAGCAGCGTAGGATCCGAGGGAAGGAATTCACCCCTCCACTTT.

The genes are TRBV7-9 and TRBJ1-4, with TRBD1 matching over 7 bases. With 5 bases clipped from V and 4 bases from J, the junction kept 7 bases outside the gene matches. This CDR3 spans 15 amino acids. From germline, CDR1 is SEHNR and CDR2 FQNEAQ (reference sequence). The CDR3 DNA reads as TGTGCCAGCAGCCCCCGACAGGGTCATAATGAAAAACTGTTTTTT. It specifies CASSPRQGHNEKLFF.

The CDR3 sequence: CASSLRGGTVDTQYF. In DNA, the CDR3 is TGTGCCAGCAGTTTGCGGGGGGGGACGGTGGATACGCAGTATTTT. The chain recombines TRBV11-2 with TRBJ2-3, with 9 bases fitting TRBD2. The length of the CDR3 is 15 residues. CDR1 is SGHAT and CDR2 is FQNNGV in the germline V gene. Trimming at V came to 6 bases and at J to 6 bases, leaving 10 bases not matched to a gene. Together with reference TRBV11-2 and TRBJ2-3, the CDR3 gives the full variable domain: EAGVAQSPRYKIIEKRQSVAFWCNPISGHATLYWYQQILGQGPKLLIQFQNNGVVDDSQLPKDRFSAERLKGVDSTLKIQPAKLEDSAVYLCASSLRGGTVDTQYFGPGTRLTVL.

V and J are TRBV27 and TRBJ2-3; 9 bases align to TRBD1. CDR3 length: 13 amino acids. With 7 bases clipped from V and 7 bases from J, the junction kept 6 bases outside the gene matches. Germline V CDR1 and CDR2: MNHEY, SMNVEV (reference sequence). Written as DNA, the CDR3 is TGTGCCAGCACACAGGGGGCGCGAAATACGCAGTATTTT. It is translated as CASTQGARNTQYF.

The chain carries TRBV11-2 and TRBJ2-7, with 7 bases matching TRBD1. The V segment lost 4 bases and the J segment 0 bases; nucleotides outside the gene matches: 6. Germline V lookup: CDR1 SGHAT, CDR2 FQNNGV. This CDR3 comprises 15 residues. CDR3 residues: CASSSIRDSSYEQYF. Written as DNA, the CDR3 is TGTGCCAGCAGCTCTATCCGGGACAGCTCCTACGAGCAGTACTTC. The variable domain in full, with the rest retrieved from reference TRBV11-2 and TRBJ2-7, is EAGVAQSPRYKIIEKRQSVAFWCNPISGHATLYWYQQILGQGPKLLIQFQNNGVVDDSQLPKDRFSAERLKGVDSTLKIQPAKLEDSAVYLCASSSIRDSSYEQYFGPGTRLTVT.

The CDR3 is CASSPIGSGRNYEQYF. CDR3 sequence (DNA): TGTGCCAGCAGCCCGATCGGGAGCGGGAGGAACTACGAGCAGTACTTC. The chain recombines TRBV7-8 with TRBJ2-7; 9 nucleotides align to TRBD2. The CDR3 consists of 16 residues. Per the germline V gene, CDR1 is SGHVS and CDR2 is FQNEAQ. Trimming took 5 bases from V and 3 from J; bases not matched to a gene: 11.

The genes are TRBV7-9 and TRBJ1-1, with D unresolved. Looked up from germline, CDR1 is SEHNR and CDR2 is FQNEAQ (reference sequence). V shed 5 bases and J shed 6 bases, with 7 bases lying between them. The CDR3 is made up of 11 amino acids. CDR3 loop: CASSPGAEAFF. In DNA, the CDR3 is TGTGCCAGCAGCCCCGGGGCTGAAGCTTTCTTT.

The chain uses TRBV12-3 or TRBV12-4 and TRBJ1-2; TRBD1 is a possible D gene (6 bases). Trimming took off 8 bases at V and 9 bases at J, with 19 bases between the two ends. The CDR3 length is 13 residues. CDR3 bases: TGTGCCAGCGGCCGGGACACGTCATATAGCTACACCTTC. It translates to CASGRDTSYSYTF.

The CDR3 region has the DNA TGTGCCAGCTCACCGACAGTAAATAGCGAGCAGTACTTC. Its protein product is CASSPTVNSEQYF. The J gene is TRBJ2-7, the V gene TRBV18; TRBD1 might be the D (5 bases). This CDR3 comprises 13 residues. Per germline, CDR1 KGHSH and CDR2 LQKENI. V lost 3 bases, J lost 6 bases, and 12 bases lay in between.

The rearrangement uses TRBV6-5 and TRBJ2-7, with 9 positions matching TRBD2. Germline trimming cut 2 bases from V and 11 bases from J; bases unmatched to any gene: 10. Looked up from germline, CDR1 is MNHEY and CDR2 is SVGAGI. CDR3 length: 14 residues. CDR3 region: CASSYGAGLAKEYF. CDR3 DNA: TGTGCCAGCAGTTACGGCGCGGGACTAGCAAAGGAGTACTTC.

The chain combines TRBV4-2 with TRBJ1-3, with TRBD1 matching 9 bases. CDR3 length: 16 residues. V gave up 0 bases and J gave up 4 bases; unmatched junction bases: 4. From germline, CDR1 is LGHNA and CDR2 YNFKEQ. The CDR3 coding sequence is TGTGCCAGCAGCCAAGATCCCGGGACAGGGGGAAACACCATATATTTT. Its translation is CASSQDPGTGGNTIYF.

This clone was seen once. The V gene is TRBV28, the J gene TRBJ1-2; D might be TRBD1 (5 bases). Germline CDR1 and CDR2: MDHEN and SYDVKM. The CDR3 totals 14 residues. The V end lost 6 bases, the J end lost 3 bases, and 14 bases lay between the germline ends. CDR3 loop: CASSVLGGYYGYTF. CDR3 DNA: TGTGCCAGCAGCGTCTTGGGGGGGTACTATGGCTACACCTTC.

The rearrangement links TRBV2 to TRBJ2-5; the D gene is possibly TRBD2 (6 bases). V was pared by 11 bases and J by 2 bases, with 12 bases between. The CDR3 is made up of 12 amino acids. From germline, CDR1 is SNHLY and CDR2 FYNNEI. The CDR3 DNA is TGTGCCGAAGGAGGGGTTCAAGAGACCCAGTACTTC. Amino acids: CAEGGVQETQYF.

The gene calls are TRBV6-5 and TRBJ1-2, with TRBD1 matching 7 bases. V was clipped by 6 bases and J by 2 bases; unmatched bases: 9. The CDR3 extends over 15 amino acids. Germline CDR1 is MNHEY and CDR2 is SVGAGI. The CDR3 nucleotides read TGTGCCAGCAGCCTGGGACAGACTAGGAACTATGGCTACACCTTC. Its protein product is CASSLGQTRNYGYTF.

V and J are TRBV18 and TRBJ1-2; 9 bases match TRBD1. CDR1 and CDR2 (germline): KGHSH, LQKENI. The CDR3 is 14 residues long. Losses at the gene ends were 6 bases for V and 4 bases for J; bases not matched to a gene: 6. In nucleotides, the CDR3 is TGTGCCAGCTCGCCGCCGGGACAGGGCTATGGCTACACCTTC. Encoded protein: CASSPPGQGYGYTF.

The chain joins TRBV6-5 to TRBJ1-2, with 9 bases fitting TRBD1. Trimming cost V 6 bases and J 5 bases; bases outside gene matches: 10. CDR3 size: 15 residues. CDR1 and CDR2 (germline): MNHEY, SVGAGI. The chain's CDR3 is CASSAPGQGWYGYTF. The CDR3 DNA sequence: TGTGCCAGCAGCGCCCCGGGACAGGGTTGGTATGGCTACACCTTC.